Below, one T cell receptor beta chain is given with its context. This sample was taken from a study of T cell responses to AZD1222 COVID-19 vaccine. CDR3 size: 18 residues. With 1 base clipped from V and 1 base from J, the junction kept 8 bases outside the gene matches. Germline CDR1 and CDR2: SGHRS and YFSETQ. TCRdb keeps only in-frame clones here, not all; method: immunoSEQ multiplex PCR. The sample contains roughly 170,000 clones, 85% to 95% of which appear only once. The specimen comprised peripheral blood, sampled on day 0 of AZD1222 vaccination. The TCR originated in an adult in good health. The chain uses TRBV5-1 and TRBJ1-1; 12 nucleotides match TRBD1. This CDR3 reads CASSLIGTGGAGNTEAFF. The CDR3 region has the DNA TGCGCCAGCAGCTTGATCGGGACAGGGGGCGCAGGGAACACTGAAGCTTTCTTT.